Each of the 17 T cell receptor beta chains below was sequenced from the same sample in a study of graft-versus-host responses after intestinal transplantation. Method: immunoSEQ multiplex PCR; TCRdb's copy keeps in-frame clones and lacks some. This table has 4,000 to 5,000 clones, less than 30% appearing once. The sequencing here drew on alloreactive CD4+ T cells from a mixed lymphocyte reaction culture, taken before transplantation. Subset here: CFSE-low proliferating T cells sorted from approximately 6-day pre-transplant mixed lymphocyte reaction (GvH or HvG direction). The source of these receptors is a human patient who was an organ donor for intestinal transplantation.

This clone has only a few counts. The genes are TRBV5-6 and TRBJ1-5; 7 nucleotides line up with TRBD1. The CDR3 length is 15 residues. CDR1 and CDR2 from the germline V gene are SGHDT and YYEEEE. V trimming: 0 bases; J trimming: 5 bases; junction bases outside the gene matches: 5. The CDR3 region has the DNA TGTGCCAGCAGCTTGGCCCCAGGGGGGCATCAGCCCCAGCATTTT. As protein: CASSLAPGGHQPQHF.

In its sample, this clone was seen a few times. This chain connects TRBV7-2 to TRBJ2-5; possibly TRBD1 for D (6 bases). Trimming left V 3 bases short and J 4 bases short, with 6 bases between. Per germline, CDR1 SGHTA and CDR2 FQGNSA. This CDR3 is built from 12 residues. In DNA form, the CDR3 reads TGTGCCAGCAGCTTGGGGGCAGAGACCCAGTACTTC. Its translation is CASSLGAETQYF.

The chain is built from TRBV30 and TRBJ2-3; possible D gene TRBD1, 6 bases. The germline V and J ends were trimmed by 2 bases and 5 bases, with 14 bases remaining between them. Germline lookup yields CDR1 GTSNPN and CDR2 SVGIG (reference sequence). This CDR3 has 14 residues. CDR3 loop: CAWSLGGGGDTQYF. The DNA of the CDR3 is TGTGCCTGGAGTTTAGGTGGGGGCGGAGATACGCAGTATTTT.

The chain carries TRBV11-2 and TRBJ2-7, with 10 bases lining up with TRBD1. J lost 3 bases, V lost 1 base, and 0 bases had no gene match. The CDR3 runs to 14 residues. Germline CDR1 is SGHAT and CDR2 is FQNNGV. CDR3 residues: CASSLGTGGYEQYF. The CDR3 DNA reads as TGTGCCAGCAGCTTAGGGACAGGGGGCTACGAGCAGTACTTC. The variable domain in full, with the rest retrieved from reference TRBV11-2 and TRBJ2-7, is EAGVAQSPRYKIIEKRQSVAFWCNPISGHATLYWYQQILGQGPKLLIQFQNNGVVDDSQLPKDRFSAERLKGVDSTLKIQPAKLEDSAVYLCASSLGTGGYEQYFGPGTRLTVT.

In this sample, this clone turned up a few times. The rearrangement joins TRBV10-1 to TRBJ1-1; D gene unclear. The CDR3 runs 13 residues. V was shortened by 6 bases and J by 0 bases, with 8 bases between the two germline ends. Germline values: CDR1 WNHNN, CDR2 SYGVQD (reference sequence). The CDR3 sequence: CASSLQMNTEAFF. CDR3 DNA: TGCGCCAGCAGCCTCCAAATGAACACTGAAGCTTTCTTT.

This sequence joins TRBV10-1 and TRBJ1-4; maybe TRBD1 (5 bases). In germline, CDR1 is WNHNN, CDR2 SYGVQD (reference sequence). Between the trimmed V and J ends, which lost 9 bases and 4 bases, there was a span of 18 bases. The CDR3 extends over 15 amino acids. The CDR3 reads CASQVGAGYNEKLFF. CDR3 DNA: TGCGCCAGTCAAGTTGGCGCAGGGTATAATGAAAAACTGTTTTTT.

This clone has a handful of counts. The chain is built from TRBV11-3 and TRBJ2-7; 11 nucleotides align to TRBD2. Germline CDR1 SGHNT, CDR2 YENEEA. The V segment lost 7 bases and the J segment 2 bases; nucleotides outside the gene matches: 7. This CDR3 comprises 15 residues. The CDR3 DNA sequence: TGTGCCAGCACCGTAGCGGGGGGGTCGGCCTACGAGCAGTACTTC. As protein: CASTVAGGSAYEQYF.

By share of the sample, this clone is medium-sized. V is TRBV5-6 and J is TRBJ2-4; perhaps TRBD2 as D (6 bases). The CDR3 loop spans 15 amino acids. The germline V and J ends were trimmed by 5 bases and 1 base, with 13 bases remaining between them. Germline values: CDR1 SGHDT, CDR2 YYEEEE. The CDR3: CASSWRGRAKNIQYF. The CDR3 DNA is TGTGCCAGCAGTTGGCGGGGAAGGGCCAAAAACATTCAGTACTTC.

This sequence joins TRBV6-1 and TRBJ1-1; weak D call: TRBD1 (6 bases). V was pared by 5 bases and J by 1 base, with 11 bases between. Germline V gene lookup returns CDR1 MNHNS and CDR2 SASEGT. The CDR3 runs 14 residues. The CDR3 coding sequence is TGTGCCAGCAGTTCACAGGGAGGGAACACTGAAGCTTTCTTT. It specifies CASSSQGGNTEAFF.

The chain carries TRBV6-7 and TRBJ1-5, with no clear D. TRBV6-7 is recorded as an ORF, its role being uncertain. This CDR3 has 13 residues. Deletions cut 6 bases from V and 7 bases from J, with 13 bases between. The CDR3 bases are TGTGCCAGCAGCCGCGGTTCGGACCAGCCCCAGCATTTT. This translates into CASSRGSDQPQHF.

This clone is termed medium-sized. V and J are TRBV6-1 and TRBJ1-2, with D perhaps matching TRBD1 (5 bases). The germline CDR1 and CDR2 sequences are MNHNS and SASEGT. The ends were cut back, 4 bases at V and 4 bases at J, with 10 bases in the middle. The CDR3 extends over 13 amino acids. CDR3 bases: TGTGCCAGCAGTGGCAGGGAAAGCTATGGCTACACCTTC. Amino acids: CASSGRESYGYTF.

This clone is categorized as large (0.1 to 1%). CDR3 nucleotides: TGTGCCAGCCGCGGGGACACCTACACTGAAGCTTTCTTT. It yields the protein CASRGDTYTEAFF. The chain recombines TRBV18 with TRBJ1-1; D may be TRBD1 (6 bases). Germline lookup yields CDR1 KGHSH and CDR2 LQKENI. V was shortened by 8 bases and J by 3 bases, with 13 bases between the two germline ends. The CDR3 spans 13 residues.

V usage is TRBV5-5 and J usage is TRBJ1-2; the D gene is possibly TRBD1 (5 bases). The ends were cut back, 1 base at V and 4 bases at J, with 5 bases in the middle. Germline loops: CDR1 SGHKS, CDR2 YYEKEE (reference sequence). The CDR3 spans 12 residues. The CDR3 DNA reads TGTGCCAGCAGCTTGCAGGGCTATGGCTACACCTTC. Its translation is CASSLQGYGYTF.

This clone has a handful of counts. The CDR3 nucleotides read TGTGCCAGCAGCTTTATAGCGGAGGTTAGCACAGATACGCAGTATTTT. It specifies CASSFIAEVSTDTQYF. This sequence joins TRBV11-1 and TRBJ2-3, with D perhaps matching TRBD2 (6 bases). The germline CDR1 and CDR2 sequences are SGHAT and FQDESV (reference sequence). V was clipped by 3 bases and J by 0 bases, with 13 bases between them. The CDR3 sequence is 16 residues long.

Only a few counts were recorded for this clone. This sequence joins TRBV6-1 and TRBJ2-7, with 10 bases matching TRBD2. This CDR3 comprises 15 residues. Germline CDR1 is MNHNS and CDR2 is SASEGT. The ends lost 5 bases at V and 4 bases at J; junction bases unmatched: 8. The CDR3 nucleotides are TGTGCCAGCAGTTTGGGGCTAGCGGGGGTTTACGAGCAGTACTTC. Amino acid sequence: CASSLGLAGVYEQYF.

This rearrangement joins TRBV5-1 to TRBJ2-5, with D possibly being TRBD2 (6 bases). The V end lost 1 base, the J end lost 5 bases, and 12 bases lay between the germline ends. The CDR3 is 14 residues long. The germline CDR1 and CDR2 sequences are SGHRS and YFSETQ. CDR3 in DNA: TGCGCCAGCAGCTTGCGGCGGGGCGTGGAGACCCAGTACTTC. Its translation is CASSLRRGVETQYF.

The rearrangement joins TRBV9 to TRBJ2-3; 11 bases are shared with TRBD2. The CDR3 has 17 residues. Germline values: CDR1 SGDLS, CDR2 YYNGEE. V was pared by 4 bases and J by 3 bases, with 10 bases of the junction left unmatched. The CDR3, as DNA: TGTGCCAGCAGCTACTTCTCGGCTAGCGGGGGGACAGATACGCAGTATTTT. It yields the protein CASSYFSASGGTDTQYF.